The clone carrying this T cell receptor beta chain was detected once. RNA, at about 0.5 to 1 ug, was reverse transcribed with random hexamers. TCRdb re-called the immunoSEQ multiplex PCR reads with MiXCR, one entry per CDR3 protein. This sample has about 80,000 distinct CDR3 sequences, with about 94% found just once. This sample stems from a study of CD8 T cells in Susac syndrome. The specimen was CD8+ T cells from PBMCs. This sequence originates from a human donor in good health.

The CDR3 is CASSQVQVNTGELFF. As DNA, the CDR3 is TGCGCCAGCAGCCAAGTTCAGGTGAACACCGGGGAGCTGTTTTTT. The chain links TRBV4-1 to TRBJ2-2, with D unresolved. V was trimmed by 1 base and J by 1 base, leaving 7 bases between them. The CDR3 has 15 residues. Germline V gene lookup returns CDR1 MGHRA and CDR2 YSYEKL.